This T cell receptor beta chain was captured in a study of T cells in Graves' hyperthyroidism and ophthalmopathy. General observations from the study: In blood, most of the thyroid clonotypes expanded above 0.001 were also present.

Ten or more counts support this clonotype. Its antigen is not identified. Diagnosis of hyperthyroidism was new in patients aged 18 to 65, and its duration was under 2 months. Criteria for exclusion of patients were uncontrolled infection, other autoimmune disease, pregnancy or lactation. The CDR3 spans 15 residues. V lost 4 bases, J lost 1 base, and 9 bases stayed unmatched. Germline-derived CDR1 and CDR2 are GTSNPN and SVGIG (reference sequence). RNA transcripts provided the source from which TCR beta CDR3 regions were amplified. The TCR CDR3 first-round RT-PCR relied on the HTBI primer set. In TCRdb, the multiplex PCR reads were re-called with MiXCR into one record per CDR3 protein. The sample contains approximately 400,000 distinct CDR3 sequences, about 15% of which appear only once.

Sequencing was performed on blood. This chain uses TRBV30 with TRBJ2-7; TRBD1 matches 8 bases. The receptor was derived from a woman aged 25 to 45 with Graves' hyperthyroidism. This CDR3 reads CAWISYGTGSYEQYF. CDR3 DNA sequence: TGTGCCTGGATCTCGTATGGGACAGGATCCTACGAGCAGTACTTC.